One and the same sample provided the 21 T cell receptor beta chains below, sequenced in a study of post-analysis software for immune sequencing data. What these receptors recognize is not known. Findings and caveats of the study: Patients carried four or five TRBV segments more frequently than controls did, and TRBV5-6, TRBV5-1 and TRBV20-1 were among them.

Unique molecular identifiers tagged the TCR beta cDNA libraries. TCRdb re-derived calls from the PCR reads in MiXCR, one entry per CDR3 protein. The sample holds approximately 630,000 distinct CDR3 sequences, approximately 60% seen once. The sequenced sample was blood. The receptors shown here come from a girl aged 2-10 years with multiple sclerosis.

This clonotype has just a few counts. The genes are TRBV9 and TRBJ2-5; 8 nucleotides line up with TRBD1. CDR1 is SGDLS and CDR2 is YYNGEE in the germline V gene. The junction had 8 bases not matched to a gene; V was cut back by 4 bases and J by 0 bases. This CDR3 region has 16 residues. This chain's CDR3 is CASSPSSRGHQETQYF. CDR3 DNA sequence: TGTGCCAGCAGCCCATCAAGCAGGGGGCACCAAGAGACCCAGTACTTC.

This chain links TRBV4-3 with TRBJ1-2, with no clear D. Germline V gives CDR1 LGHNA, CDR2 YSLEER. V was clipped by 0 bases and J by 7 bases, with 15 bases between them. This CDR3 has 15 residues. Here the CDR3 DNA reads TGCGCCAGCAGCCAAGATTTGGGCCGGGGAAGTGGCTACACCTTC. Residues: CASSQDLGRGSGYTF.

The V gene is TRBV5-1, the J gene TRBJ2-3, with 9 bases that match TRBD2. CDR3 length: 17 residues. Germline CDR1 is SGHRS and CDR2 is YFSETQ. With V trimmed by 0 bases and J by 3 bases, 8 bases remained unmatched. The CDR3 region is CASSLVPSGIPTDTQYF. The CDR3 DNA reads as TGCGCCAGCAGCTTGGTGCCTAGCGGGATTCCGACAGATACGCAGTATTTT.

The CDR3 sequence: CATSDLGTGGFNEQFF. CDR3 DNA: TGTGCCACCAGTGATTTAGGAACGGGGGGTTTCAATGAGCAGTTCTTC. The chain joins TRBV24-1 to TRBJ2-1; 7 nucleotides agree with TRBD2. J lost 6 bases, V lost 1 base, and 8 bases had no gene match. The CDR3 contains 16 residues. CDR1 KGHDR and CDR2 SFDVKD come from the germline V gene.

The chain has TRBV11-3 and TRBJ2-3; D is unclear. Trimming shortened V by 4 bases and J by 4 bases, and 12 bases separated the two germline ends. Germline values: CDR1 SGHNT, CDR2 YENEEA. The CDR3 has 14 amino acids. This CDR3 is CASSSYSTPDTQYF. The DNA of the CDR3 is TGTGCCAGCAGCTCATACTCTACCCCAGATACGCAGTATTTT.

The rearrangement links TRBV12-3 or TRBV12-4 to TRBJ2-1; 15 bases match TRBD2. Unmatched junction bases numbered 9, after V lost 6 bases and J lost 12 bases. The CDR3 is made up of 15 amino acids. CDR3 amino acids: CASSPPLGLAGGQFF. The CDR3 DNA is TGTGCCAGCAGCCCACCCCTGGGACTAGCGGGAGGGCAGTTCTTC.

V usage is TRBV4-3 and J usage is TRBJ2-1; 8 bases agree with TRBD1. Matching the DNA end better, TRBJ2-7 makes the J call doubtful. Germline V gene data show CDR1 as LGHNA and CDR2 as YSLEER. The CDR3 spans 17 residues. This chain's CDR3 is CASSQGGWAGGGNEQYF. The DNA of the CDR3 is TGCGCCAGCAGCCAAGGAGGTTGGGCAGGGGGCGGCAATGAGCAGTACTTC.

The chain combines TRBV11-2 with TRBJ1-1, with D tentatively TRBD1 (6 bases). CDR1 SGHAT and CDR2 FQNNGV come from the germline V gene. The V and J ends lost 0 bases and 0 bases respectively, with 14 bases between them. CDR3 length: 17 amino acids. In nucleotides, the CDR3 is TGTGCCAGCAGCTTAGACAGGGGACACCGACTGAACACTGAAGCTTTCTTT. Translated, it gives CASSLDRGHRLNTEAFF. The full variable domain, its missing parts supplied by reference TRBV11-2 and TRBJ1-1, is EAGVAQSPRYKIIEKRQSVAFWCNPISGHATLYWYQQILGQGPKLLIQFQNNGVVDDSQLPKDRFSAERLKGVDSTLKIQPAKLEDSAVYLCASSLDRGHRLNTEAFFGQGTRLTVV.

For this clonotype: Its ends do not fully match the called genes, so a read error is possible. V usage is TRBV11-2 and J usage is TRBJ2-5; maybe TRBD1 (7 bases). The CDR3 has 15 amino acids. Germline V gene lookup returns CDR1 SGHAT and CDR2 FQNNGV. CDR3 sequence reads: CASSLEGAPEETQYF. In DNA form, the CDR3 reads TGTGCCAGCAGCTTGGAGGGGGCCCCTGAGGAGACGCAGTACTTC.

The chain uses TRBV6-1 and TRBJ2-1; D is possibly TRBD1 (6 bases). From germline, CDR1 is MNHNS and CDR2 SASEGT. This CDR3 is built from 19 residues. V lost 7 bases to trimming and J lost 0 bases, with 25 bases between them. CDR3 sequence (DNA): TGTGCCAGCACCCAGAATCGATGGGGGCTCGGAAGCTCCTACAATGAGCAGTTCTTC. This codes for CASTQNRWGLGSSYNEQFF.

A few counts support this clonotype. The chain couples TRBV7-9 to TRBJ2-7, with D unresolved. CDR1 SEHNR and CDR2 FQNEAQ come from the germline V gene (reference sequence). The CDR3 extends over 13 amino acids. Trimming shortened V by 5 bases and J by 5 bases, and 13 bases separated the two germline ends. This chain's CDR3 is CASSLPGVHEQYF. CDR3 bases: TGTGCCAGCAGCCTACCTGGGGTCCACGAGCAGTACTTC.

J is TRBJ2-3 and V is TRBV27; D unresolved. Per germline, CDR1 MNHEY and CDR2 SMNVEV (reference sequence). V was pared by 5 bases and J by 4 bases, with 16 bases between. CDR3 size: 15 residues. The CDR3 region is CASSPVRPPADTQYF. CDR3 coding DNA: TGTGCCAGCAGTCCCGTACGTCCTCCCGCAGATACGCAGTATTTT.

The chain joins TRBV7-9 to TRBJ1-1, with a possible D match to TRBD1 (6 bases). V gave up 4 bases and J gave up 4 bases, with 10 bases separating them. CDR3 size: 13 residues. Germline CDR1 reads SEHNR; CDR2 reads FQNEAQ (reference sequence). This CDR3 is CASSSQGTTEAFF. CDR3 in DNA: TGTGCCAGCAGCTCACAGGGTACCACTGAAGCTTTCTTT.

The chain carries TRBV11-2 and TRBJ2-1; 9 bases agree with TRBD2. The CDR3 extends over 15 amino acids. The germline gives CDR1 SGHAT, CDR2 FQNNGV. The V segment lost 1 base and the J segment 5 bases; nucleotides outside the gene matches: 3. CDR3 DNA sequence: TGTGCCAGCAGCTTAGGGACTAGCGTAAACAATGAGCAGTTCTTC. It yields the protein CASSLGTSVNNEQFF.

The V call is TRBV6-5, the J call TRBJ2-1, with 13 nucleotides matching TRBD2. CDR3 size: 15 residues. V was clipped by 3 bases and J by 7 bases; unmatched bases: 3. CDR1 MNHEY and CDR2 SVGAGI come from the germline V gene. The CDR3 bases are TGTGCCAGCAGTTATACTAGCGGGGGGGGTAATGAGCAGTTCTTC. It codes for CASSYTSGGGNEQFF.

V usage is TRBV6-6 and J usage is TRBJ2-3, with 7 bases fitting TRBD1. CDR1 is MNHNY and CDR2 is SVGAGI in the germline V gene (reference sequence). The length of the CDR3 is 14 residues. After removal of 5 bases from V and 5 bases from J, the junction contained 7 bases not matched to a gene. The CDR3 sequence is CASSRLTGEDTQYF. In DNA form, the CDR3 reads TGTGCCAGCAGTAGACTTACAGGGGAAGATACGCAGTATTTT.

This clonotype has a handful of counts. The rearrangement joins TRBV6-2 or TRBV6-3 to TRBJ2-6; tentative D call: TRBD2 (5 bases). Germline loops: CDR1 MNHEY, CDR2 SVGEGT. The V gene lost 2 bases and the J gene lost 4 bases, with 9 bases spanning the gap. The CDR3 is 15 residues long. The CDR3 sequence is CASSYTRAGANVLTF. The CDR3 DNA is TGTGCCAGCAGTTACACGAGGGCGGGGGCCAACGTCCTGACTTTC.

The rearrangement joins TRBV20-1 to TRBJ2-1; 10 nucleotides match TRBD2. CDR1 is DFQATT and CDR2 is SNEGSKA in the germline V gene (reference sequence). Unmatched junction bases numbered 6, after V lost 5 bases and J lost 5 bases. The CDR3 has 14 amino acids. The CDR3 loop reads CSAASGRGNNEQFF. CDR3 bases: TGCAGTGCTGCTAGCGGGAGAGGTAACAATGAGCAGTTCTTC.

In this sample, this clonotype turned up a few times. The V call is TRBV5-6, the J call TRBJ2-3; D is uncertain. The CDR3 runs 14 residues. Germline CDR1 and CDR2: SGHDT and YYEEEE. V lost 0 bases, J lost 0 bases, and 5 bases lay in between. The CDR3 bases are TGTGCCAGCAGCTTGGTTCCTAGCACAGATACGCAGTATTTT. Translation: CASSLVPSTDTQYF.

The chain couples TRBV29-1 to TRBJ1-2; weak D call: TRBD1 (5 bases). V dropped 5 bases and J dropped 4 bases, with 8 bases sitting between them. Germline V gives CDR1 SQVTM, CDR2 ANQGSEA. The CDR3 runs to 11 residues. The chain's CDR3 is CSVPGGYGYTF. The DNA for the CDR3 is TGCAGCGTTCCTGGGGGCTATGGCTACACCTTC.

This clonotype was seen a handful of times. The chain has TRBV5-1 and TRBJ2-1, with D possibly being TRBD2 (6 bases). V lost 3 bases, J lost 12 bases, and 10 bases lay in between. The CDR3 totals 11 residues. From germline, CDR1 is SGHRS and CDR2 YFSETQ. The CDR3 DNA reads TGCGCCAGCAGCTGGGGGGAGTGGCAGTTCTTC. This gives the protein CASSWGEWQFF.